Listed below are T cell receptor beta chains from one sample, sequenced in a study of OX40 agonist ivuxolimab in advanced cancers. Measured with immunoSEQ multiplex PCR; TCRdb has only the in-frame clones, and not every one. The repertoire holds tens of thousands of clones, with over 75% as singletons. The sequences come from CD4+ or CD8+ T cells sorted from blood, collected in a trial of the OX40 agonist ivuxolimab. The receptors here all came from an adult with an advanced solid tumor such as melanoma, head and neck, liver or kidney cancer. CDR3s include the opening cysteine and the closing phenylalanine or tryptophan. A D gene is named only where the DNA matches it firmly. The size field is filled for only some rows; it gives once, few, many or a size class.

V gene,D gene,clone size,J gene,CDR3 DNA,CDR3 protein
TRBV7-2,-,-,TRBJ1-5,TGTGCCAGCAGCTTGTACAGTGACCTAAATCAGCCCCAGCATTTT,CASSLYSDLNQPQHF
TRBV5-1,-,-,TRBJ2-2,TGCGCCAGCAGCCAGCCCGGGGAGCTGTTTTTT,CASSQPGELFF
TRBV4-3,TRBD1,few,TRBJ1-6,TGCGCCAGCAGCCAAGATCACCCTAGGACAGGATCGAATTCACCCCTCCACTTT,CASSQDHPRTGSNSPLHF
TRBV5-4,-,-,TRBJ1-2,TGTGCCAGCAGCTTAATGGGGCAGGTGCAATATGGCTACACCTTC,CASSLMGQVQYGYTF
TRBV5-1,TRBD1,-,TRBJ2-7,TGCGCCAGCAGCCCCGGGCAGGGGGCCTACGAGCAGTACTTC,CASSPGQGAYEQYF
TRBV7-2,TRBD1,-,TRBJ2-2,TGTGCCAGCAGCTTAGTCAGGGGGCTCGGCACCGGGGAGCTGTTTTTT,CASSLVRGLGTGELFF
TRBV5-1,-,-,TRBJ2-7,TGCGCCAGCAGCTTGGACTACGAGCAGTACTTC,CASSLDYEQYF
TRBV27,TRBD1,-,TRBJ1-5,TGTGCCAGCAGTTTATCCCCGGGACAGGGGGCGGGTGGCAATCAGCCCCAGCATTTT,CASSLSPGQGAGGNQPQHF
TRBV21-1,-,-,TRBJ2-7,TGTGCCAGCGATGGCTTCCAGCACTACGAGCAGTACTTC,CASDGFQHYEQYF
TRBV14,-,few,TRBJ1-1,TGTGCCAGCAGCCAAGATTTGCAGGCTTCAGCTTTCTTT,CASSQDLQASAFF
TRBV5-1,-,-,TRBJ1-4,TGCGCCACCCCCTGGGGGTTATGGACCTTTAATGAAAAACTGTTTTTT,CATPWGLWTFNEKLFF
TRBV27,TRBD1,-,TRBJ1-6,TGTGCCAGCAGTTTAAAAACCCCCGGGGGGGCAGGGGGCTGGAATTCACCCCTCCACTTT,CASSLKTPGGAGGWNSPLHF
TRBV29-1,-,-,TRBJ2-1,TGCAGCGTTGGGGGCAGAACTATCAACAATGAGCAGTTCTTC,CSVGGRTINNEQFF
TRBV14,TRBD1,-,TRBJ1-2,TGTGCCAGCAGCCTGGACAGGGGCTATGGCTACACCTTC,CASSLDRGYGYTF
TRBV10-3,-,-,TRBJ2-5,TGTGCCACCGTAGGCGCCGGAGAGACCCAGTACTTC,CATVGAGETQYF
TRBV7-3,-,once,TRBJ2-4,TGTGCCAGCAGCCCTGGGGACATTCAGTACTTC,CASSPGDIQYF
TRBV5-1,-,-,TRBJ1-1,TGCGCCAGCAGCTTGGGTACACAGGGTGAAGCTTTCTTT,CASSLGTQGEAFF
TRBV15,-,-,TRBJ2-3,TGTGCCACCAGCAGAGATCATCTAGCGCAAAGCACAGATACGCAGTATTTT,CATSRDHLAQSTDTQYF
TRBV7-9,TRBD1,few,TRBJ1-5,TGTGCCAGCAGCTTAGCGGGGCAGACAGGGTTGGTTCAGCCCCAGCATTTT,CASSLAGQTGLVQPQHF
TRBV18,-,once,TRBJ2-3,TGTGCCAGCTCACCTTCCCCCCCTACAGATACGCAGTATTTT,CASSPSPPTDTQYF
TRBV5-8,-,-,TRBJ2-5,TGTGCCAGCAGCTTTGTGTTAGGACAGAACCGTGATGAGACCCAGTACTTC,CASSFVLGQNRDETQYF
TRBV12-2,-,-,TRBJ1-2,TGTGCAAGTCGCTTAGCCACTAACTACACCTTC,CASRLATNYTF
TRBV10-3,-,-,TRBJ2-3,TGTGCCACACGACTGGGGGCTAGCACAGATACGCAGTATTTT,CATRLGASTDTQYF
TRBV21-1,-,-,TRBJ2-2,TGTGCCAGCAGCATAACCGAGCGGGAGGCCGGGACCGGGGAGCTGTTTTTT,CASSITEREAGTGELFF
TRBV11-2,TRBD1,once,TRBJ2-7,TGTGCCAGCAGCCGGGACAGGCTTTCCTACGAGCAGTACTTC,CASSRDRLSYEQYF
TRBV11-2,-,few,TRBJ1-4,TGTGCCAGCAGCTTAGAGTTAAATGAAAAACTGTTTTTT,CASSLELNEKLFF